Listed below are T cell receptor beta chains from one sample, sequenced in a study of blood T cell repertoires in COVID-19. TCRdb's copy holds only in-frame clones and misses some; the assay was immunoSEQ multiplex PCR. The table shows about 230,000 clones, with approximately 80% occurring only once. The specimen sequenced was peripheral blood. Receptors were obtained from a woman aged 40 to 55 who had recovered from COVID-19. CDR3s leave out the opening cysteine and the closing phenylalanine or tryptophan.

>TRBV5-1|TRBJ2-7
ASSLAGTIEQY
>TRBV10-3|TRBJ1-5
AISESSRQPQH
>TRBV12-3/TRBV12-4|TRBJ2-5
AIGQGARETQY
>TRBV6-5|TRBJ1-2
ASRPTANYGYT
>TRBV6-1|TRBJ2-1
ASSEAGTEWNEQF
>TRBV7-8|TRBJ2-1
ASSLKGGGTDEQF
>TRBV4-1|TRBJ2-6
ASSQDMGQGFDGANVLT
>TRBV3-1/TRBV3-2|TRBJ2-1
ASSYLAGGPNNEQF
>TRBV5-1|TRBJ2-5
ASSDPRFRETQY
>TRBV5-1|TRBJ2-2
ASSFPIGQVWTGELF
>TRBV5-1|TRBJ1-1
ASSSHSGNTEAF
>TRBV5-1|TRBJ2-2
ASRPPGSNTGELF
>TRBV7-2|TRBJ2-3
ASSEISGDSDYSTDTQY
>TRBV3-1/TRBV3-2|TRBJ2-2
ASSRRVRGLNTGELF
>TRBV7-9|TRBJ1-1
ASSLMTENTEAF
>TRBV5-1|TRBJ1-1
ASSLDGGYTEAF
>TRBV9|TRBJ2-7
ASSIGLAGGDISYEQY
>TRBV4-1|TRBJ1-6
ASSEGQGRTDNSPLH
>TRBV11-2|TRBJ2-3
ASSLVVGGLAQY
>TRBV6-6|TRBJ2-3
AIGGDTQY
>TRBV27|TRBJ1-2
ASSSGQYVMGYT
>TRBV5-1|TRBJ2-5
ASSFFGSETQY
>TRBV27|TRBJ2-5
ASGGARETQY
>TRBV5-1|TRBJ2-6
ASSLVRDRVAGANVLT
>TRBV7-9|TRBJ2-2
ASSPGTGRPRGTGELF
>TRBV28|TRBJ2-5
ASSLGLAGETQY
>TRBV11-2|TRBJ2-2
ASSTRYAIANTGELF
>TRBV9|TRBJ1-5
ASSVNRDGQPQH
>TRBV2|TRBJ1-1
ASSELTLMNTEAF
>TRBV29-1|TRBJ2-7
SVLTGGYEQY
>TRBV15|TRBJ1-5
ATSRDLGASNQPQH
>TRBV6-5|TRBJ2-1
ASSYSRGRGHEQF
>TRBV28|TRBJ2-3
ASSLFPLRSASTDTQY
>TRBV18|TRBJ1-3
ASSFDRDAVDTIY
>TRBV5-4|TRBJ2-1
ASSAASGAHNEQF
>TRBV7-2|TRBJ2-3
ASSLVRAVSTDTQY
>TRBV3-1/TRBV3-2|TRBJ1-2
ASSQDPGDYGYT
>TRBV12-5|TRBJ1-1
ASGLDPQGPTEAF
>TRBV6-6|TRBJ1-2
ASSYYPGGYGYT
>TRBV18|TRBJ2-5
ASSSQETQY
>TRBV7-2|TRBJ2-3
ASSSTITDTQY
>TRBV29-1|TRBJ2-3
SAAGQGTDTQY
>TRBV3-1/TRBV3-2|TRBJ1-4
ASADRGYEKLF
>TRBV29-1|TRBJ2-7
SGSGTGGYGGDEQY
>TRBV6-5|TRBJ1-2
ASSYSTGNYGYT